This T cell receptor (beta chain) was found in a study of OX40 agonist ivuxolimab in advanced cancers. Broader study findings: Mean expanded clone counts were higher in CD8+ than CD4+ T cells.

Blood draws occurred at baseline, cycle 4 day 1, and cycle 7 day 1. This clone is a singleton in its sample. Its antigen is as yet unknown. Clones were sequenced by immunoSEQ multiplex PCR, and TCRdb holds only the in-frame ones, with some missing. The sample lists roughly 30,000 clones, 87% occurring once. Germline values: CDR1 PRHDT, CDR2 FYEKMQ (reference sequence). Trimming pared 0 bases from V and 2 bases from J, leaving 13 bases between. This CDR3 has 16 residues. The source material was CD4+ or CD8+ T cells sorted from blood, sampled in a trial of the OX40 agonist ivuxolimab. The TCR originated in an adult with an advanced solid tumor such as melanoma, head and neck, liver or kidney cancer. This chain uses TRBV13 with TRBJ2-5; D unclear. CDR3 residues: CASSLGNTVGQETQYF. The CDR3 region has the DNA TGTGCCAGCAGCTTAGGTAACACAGTCGGTCAAGAGACCCAGTACTTC. The entire variable domain, with the rest obtained from reference TRBV13 and TRBJ2-5, is as follows: AAGVIQSPRHLIKEKRETATLKCYPIPRHDTVYWYQQGPGQDPQFLISFYEKMQSDKGSIPDRFSAQQFSDYHSELNMSSLELGDSALYFCASSLGNTVGQETQYFGPGTRLLVL.